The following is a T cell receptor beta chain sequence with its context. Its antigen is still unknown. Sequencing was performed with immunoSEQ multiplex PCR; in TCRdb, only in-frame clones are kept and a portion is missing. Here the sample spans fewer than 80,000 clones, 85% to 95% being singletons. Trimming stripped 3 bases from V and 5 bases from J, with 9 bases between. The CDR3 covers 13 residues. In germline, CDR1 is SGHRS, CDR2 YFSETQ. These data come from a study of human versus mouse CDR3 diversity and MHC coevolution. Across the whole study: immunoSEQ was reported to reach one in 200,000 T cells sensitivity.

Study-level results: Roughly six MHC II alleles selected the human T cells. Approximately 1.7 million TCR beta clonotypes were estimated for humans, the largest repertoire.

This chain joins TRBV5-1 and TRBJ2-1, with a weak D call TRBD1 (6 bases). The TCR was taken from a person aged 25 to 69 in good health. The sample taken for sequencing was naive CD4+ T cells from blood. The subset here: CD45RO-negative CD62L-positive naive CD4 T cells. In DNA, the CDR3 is TGCGCCAGCAGCTGGTCAGGGGACAATGAGCAGTTCTTC. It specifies CASSWSGDNEQFF.